This T cell receptor (beta chain) emerged from a study of CD8 T cells in ankylosing spondylitis. The CDR3 spans 11 residues. CDR1 is SEHNR, CDR2 FQNEAQ, per germline (reference sequence). With 5 bases removed from V and 5 bases from J, the gap between germline ends came to 6 bases. This clonotype has ten or more counts. TCRdb reanalysed the 5' RACE reads using MiXCR and keeps one entry per CDR3 protein. The profile shows just under 95,000 distinct CDR3 sequences, 8.8% of them singletons. This sequence originates from a male donor with ankylosing spondylitis or in good health (not recorded which). The source material was blood, either unsorted or a sorted T cell fraction (not recorded which). The V gene is TRBV7-9, the J gene TRBJ2-5; D possibly matches TRBD1 or TRBD2 (5 bases each). CDR3 nucleotide sequence: TGTGCCAGCAGCGAGGGGGAGACCCAGTACTTC. Translated, it gives CASSEGETQYF.